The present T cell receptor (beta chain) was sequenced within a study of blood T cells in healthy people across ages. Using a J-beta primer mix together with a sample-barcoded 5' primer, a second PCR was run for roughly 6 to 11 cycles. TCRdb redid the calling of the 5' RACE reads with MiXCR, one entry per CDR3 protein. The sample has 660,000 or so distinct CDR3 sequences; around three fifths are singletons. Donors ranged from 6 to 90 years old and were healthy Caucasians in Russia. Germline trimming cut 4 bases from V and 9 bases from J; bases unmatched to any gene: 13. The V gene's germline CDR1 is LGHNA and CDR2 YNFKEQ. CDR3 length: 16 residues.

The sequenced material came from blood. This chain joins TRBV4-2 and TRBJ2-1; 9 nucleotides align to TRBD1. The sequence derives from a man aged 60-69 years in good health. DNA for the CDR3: TGTGCCAGCAGCCTGATTCCGGGACAGGGTTCTGCTGAGCAGTTCTTC. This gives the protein CASSLIPGQGSAEQFF.